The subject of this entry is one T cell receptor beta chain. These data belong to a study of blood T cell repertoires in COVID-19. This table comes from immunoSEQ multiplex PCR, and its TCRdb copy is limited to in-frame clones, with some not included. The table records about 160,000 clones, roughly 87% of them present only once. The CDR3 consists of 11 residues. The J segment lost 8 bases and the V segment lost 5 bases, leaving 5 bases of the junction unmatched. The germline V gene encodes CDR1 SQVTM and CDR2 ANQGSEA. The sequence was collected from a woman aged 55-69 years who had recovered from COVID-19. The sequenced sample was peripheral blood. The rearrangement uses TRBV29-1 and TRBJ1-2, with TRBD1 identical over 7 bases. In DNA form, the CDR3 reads TGCAGCGTTCCGGGACAGATGGGCTACACCTTC. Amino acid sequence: CSVPGQMGYTF.